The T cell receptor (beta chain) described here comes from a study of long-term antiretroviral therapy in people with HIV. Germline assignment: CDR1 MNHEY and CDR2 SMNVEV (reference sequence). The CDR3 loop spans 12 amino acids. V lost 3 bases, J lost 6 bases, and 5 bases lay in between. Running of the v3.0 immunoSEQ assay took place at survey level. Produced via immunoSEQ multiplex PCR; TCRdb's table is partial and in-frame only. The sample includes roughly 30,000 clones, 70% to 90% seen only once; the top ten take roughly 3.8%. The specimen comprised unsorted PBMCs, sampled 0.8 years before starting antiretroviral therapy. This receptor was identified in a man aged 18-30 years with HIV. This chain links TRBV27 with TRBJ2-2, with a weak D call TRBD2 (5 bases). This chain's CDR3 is CASSLRAGELFF. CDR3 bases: TGTGCCAGCAGTTTGAGGGCCGGGGAGCTGTTTTTT.